This T cell receptor beta chain was retrieved from a study of CD8 T cells in ankylosing spondylitis. The study, taken as a whole, reports: It was reported that disease-linked clones were significantly enriched in matched ankylosing spondylitis synovial fluid.

TCRdb used MiXCR to reprocess the 5' RACE reads, holding one entry per CDR3 protein. The profile covers around 35,000 distinct CDR3 sequences, with approximately 9.9% appearing a single time and 20% to 25% taken by the ten largest. A note on this clonotype: Its target is not known.

V was trimmed by 5 bases and J by 5 bases, leaving 19 bases between them. The CDR3 has 15 amino acids. Germline V gives CDR1 PRHDT, CDR2 FYEKMQ (reference sequence). The TCR sequence derives from a male donor with ankylosing spondylitis. The sequencing input was synovial fluid, either unsorted or a sorted T cell fraction (not recorded which). This chain joins TRBV13 and TRBJ2-7; D possibly corresponds to TRBD1 (6 bases). CDR3 DNA: TGTGCCAGCAGCCGTACCCCAGCAAGGGGGAACGAGCAGTACTTC. This codes for CASSRTPARGNEQYF.